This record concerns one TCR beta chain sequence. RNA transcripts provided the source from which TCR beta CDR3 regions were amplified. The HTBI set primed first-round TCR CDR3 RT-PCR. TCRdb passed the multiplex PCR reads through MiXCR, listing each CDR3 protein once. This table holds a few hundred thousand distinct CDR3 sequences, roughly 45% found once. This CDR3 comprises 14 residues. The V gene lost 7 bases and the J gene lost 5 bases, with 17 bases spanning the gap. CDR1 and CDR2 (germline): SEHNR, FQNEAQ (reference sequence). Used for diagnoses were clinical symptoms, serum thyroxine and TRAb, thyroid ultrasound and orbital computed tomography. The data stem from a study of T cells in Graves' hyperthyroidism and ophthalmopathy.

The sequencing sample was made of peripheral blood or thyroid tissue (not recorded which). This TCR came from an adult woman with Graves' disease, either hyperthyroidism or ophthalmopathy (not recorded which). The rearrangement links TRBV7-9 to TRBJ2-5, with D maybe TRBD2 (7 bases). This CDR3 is CASNFKGGQETQYF. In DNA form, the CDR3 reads TGTGCCAGCAACTTCAAGGGGGGGCAGGAGACCCAGTACTTC.